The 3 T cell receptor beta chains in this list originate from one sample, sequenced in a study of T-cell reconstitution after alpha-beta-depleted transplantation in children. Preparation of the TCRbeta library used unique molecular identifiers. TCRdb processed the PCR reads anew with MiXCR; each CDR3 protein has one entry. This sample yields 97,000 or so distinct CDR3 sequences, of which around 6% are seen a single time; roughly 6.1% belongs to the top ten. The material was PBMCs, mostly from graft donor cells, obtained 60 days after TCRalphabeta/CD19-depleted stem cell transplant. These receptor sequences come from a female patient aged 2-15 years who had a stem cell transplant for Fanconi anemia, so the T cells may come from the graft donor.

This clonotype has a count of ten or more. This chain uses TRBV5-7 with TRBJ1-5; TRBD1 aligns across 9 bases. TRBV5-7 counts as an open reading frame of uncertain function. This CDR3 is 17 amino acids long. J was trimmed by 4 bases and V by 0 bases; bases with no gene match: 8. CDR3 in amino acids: CASSLGRTGVANQPQHF. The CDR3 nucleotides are TGTGCCAGCAGCTTGGGGAGGACAGGGGTCGCTAATCAGCCCCAGCATTTT.

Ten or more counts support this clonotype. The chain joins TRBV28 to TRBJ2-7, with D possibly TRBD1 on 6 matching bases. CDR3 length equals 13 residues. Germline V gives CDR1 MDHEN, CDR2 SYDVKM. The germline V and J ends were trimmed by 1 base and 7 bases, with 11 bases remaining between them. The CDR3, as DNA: TGTGCCAGCAGTTTATTTCCTGGGACAGAGCAGTACTTC. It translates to CASSLFPGTEQYF.

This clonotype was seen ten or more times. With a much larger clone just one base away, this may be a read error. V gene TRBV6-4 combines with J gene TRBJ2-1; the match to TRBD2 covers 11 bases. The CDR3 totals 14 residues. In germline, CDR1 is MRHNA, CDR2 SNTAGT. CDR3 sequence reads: CASSDSTSGNEHFF. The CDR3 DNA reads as TGTGCCAGCAGTGACTCGACTAGCGGGAATGAGCATTTCTTC.